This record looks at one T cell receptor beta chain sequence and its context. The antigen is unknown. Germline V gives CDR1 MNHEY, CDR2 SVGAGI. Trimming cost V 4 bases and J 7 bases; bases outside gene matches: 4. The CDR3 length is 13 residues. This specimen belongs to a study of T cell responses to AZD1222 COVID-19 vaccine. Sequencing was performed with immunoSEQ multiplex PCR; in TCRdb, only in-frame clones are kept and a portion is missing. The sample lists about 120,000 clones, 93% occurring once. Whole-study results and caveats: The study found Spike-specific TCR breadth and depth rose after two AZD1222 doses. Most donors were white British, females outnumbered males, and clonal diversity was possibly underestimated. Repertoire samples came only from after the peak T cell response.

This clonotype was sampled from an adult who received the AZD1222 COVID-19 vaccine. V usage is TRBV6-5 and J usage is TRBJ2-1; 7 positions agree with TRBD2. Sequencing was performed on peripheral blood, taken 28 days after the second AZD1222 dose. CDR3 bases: TGTGCCAGCAGTTGGGGGAGGGGAAATGAGCAGTTCTTC. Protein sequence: CASSWGRGNEQFF.